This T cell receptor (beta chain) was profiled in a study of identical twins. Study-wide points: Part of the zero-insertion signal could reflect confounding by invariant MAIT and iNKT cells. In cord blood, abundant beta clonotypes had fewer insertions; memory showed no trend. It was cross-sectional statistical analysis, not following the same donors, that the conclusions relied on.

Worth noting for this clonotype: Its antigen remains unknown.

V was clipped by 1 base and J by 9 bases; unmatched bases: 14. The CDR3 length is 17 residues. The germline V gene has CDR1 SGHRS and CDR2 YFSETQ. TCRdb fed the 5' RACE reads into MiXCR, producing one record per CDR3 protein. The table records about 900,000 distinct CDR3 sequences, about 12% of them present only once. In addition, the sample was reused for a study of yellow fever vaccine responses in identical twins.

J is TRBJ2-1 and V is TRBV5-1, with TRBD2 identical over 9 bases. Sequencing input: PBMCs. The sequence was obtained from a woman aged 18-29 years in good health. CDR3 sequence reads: CASSLYWGLAGGGEQFF. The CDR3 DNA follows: TGCGCCAGCAGCTTGTATTGGGGACTAGCAGGCGGGGGTGAGCAGTTCTTC.